This entry lists 20 T cell receptor beta chains sequenced from one sample in a study of OX40 agonist ivuxolimab in advanced cancers. Using immunoSEQ multiplex PCR, the repertoire was profiled, and TCRdb retains in-frame clones only, with some absent. Of 25,000 to 35,000 clones in the sample, around nine tenths were seen once. The sequenced sample was CD4+ or CD8+ T cells sorted from blood, obtained in a trial of the OX40 agonist ivuxolimab. The receptors were gathered from an adult with an advanced solid tumor such as melanoma, head and neck, liver or kidney cancer.

The chain employs TRBV6-5 and TRBJ2-4, with D unclear. Trimming took off 6 bases at V and 1 base at J, with 10 bases between the two ends. Per germline, CDR1 MNHEY and CDR2 SVGAGI. The CDR3 is 14 residues long. CDR3 sequence: CASSPQTAKNIQYF. In DNA, the CDR3 is TGTGCCAGCAGCCCCCAAACGGCCAAAAACATTCAGTACTTC.

The chain carries TRBV10-3 and TRBJ1-4; D is unclear. V shed 4 bases and J shed 6 bases, with 21 bases lying between them. The CDR3 is made up of 17 amino acids. The germline gives CDR1 ENHRY, CDR2 SYGVKD. CDR3 protein: CAISVVGPTHADEKLFF. As DNA, the CDR3 is TGTGCCATCAGTGTGGTCGGCCCCACCCACGCGGATGAAAAACTGTTTTTT.

The chain carries TRBV7-9 and TRBJ2-2; D is unresolved. CDR3 length: 13 residues. CDR1 is SEHNR and CDR2 is FQNEAQ in the germline V gene (reference sequence). Trimming removed 1 base at V and 5 bases at J, with 5 bases between. CDR3 protein: CASSLEGTGELFF. The CDR3, as DNA: TGTGCCAGCAGCTTAGAGGGAACCGGGGAGCTGTTTTTT.

The chain has TRBV7-9 and TRBJ1-2; TRBD1 agrees at 7 bases. Germline V gene sequence: CDR1 SEHNR, CDR2 FQNEAQ (reference sequence). The CDR3 is 15 residues long. The V and J ends lost 5 bases and 8 bases, in that order; junction bases with no gene match: 14. CDR3 in amino acids: CASSVGDSHPMGYTF. CDR3 nucleotide sequence: TGTGCCAGCAGCGTAGGGGACAGCCACCCTATGGGCTACACCTTC.

As DNA, the CDR3 is TGTGCCAGCAGCTTATACCGTACCGGGAGGGGCGATGGGACCGGGGAGCTGTTTTTT. Protein sequence: CASSLYRTGRGDGTGELFF. The genes are TRBV7-3 and TRBJ2-2; 8 bases fit TRBD2. The germline gives CDR1 SGHTA, CDR2 FQGTGA. Trimming cost V 2 bases and J 5 bases; bases outside gene matches: 16. The CDR3 runs to 19 residues.

The chain has TRBV6-5 and TRBJ2-7; the match to TRBD1 covers 7 bases. The V gene end was trimmed by 6 bases and the J gene end by 2 bases; junction bases not matched to a gene: 7. Germline loops: CDR1 MNHEY, CDR2 SVGAGI. The CDR3 sequence is 14 residues long. CDR3 coding DNA: TGTGCCAGCAGCTCTGACAGGGAGACCTACGAGCAGTACTTC. Translating gives CASSSDRETYEQYF.

J is TRBJ1-2 and V is TRBV9, with 8 bases that match TRBD1. CDR3 length: 14 residues. Germline CDR1 and CDR2: SGDLS and YYNGEE. V shed 4 bases and J 4 bases; nucleotides not matched to a gene: 6. The CDR3 sequence: CASSRGQGVYGYTF. CDR3 nucleotide sequence: TGTGCCAGCAGCAGAGGACAGGGAGTCTATGGCTACACCTTC.

This clone has a single count. This chain uses TRBV4-1 with TRBJ2-7, with TRBD1 as a possible D gene (6 bases). The germline V and J ends were trimmed by 2 bases and 6 bases, with 8 bases remaining between them. The CDR3 spans 12 residues. The germline V gene encodes CDR1 MGHRA and CDR2 YSYEKL. The CDR3 reads CASSQLRGEQYF. The CDR3 DNA is TGCGCCAGCAGCCAACTCAGGGGCGAGCAGTACTTC.

The CDR3 spells CASSLLLLTDTQYF. The CDR3, as DNA: TGTGCCAGCAGTTTATTACTTCTTACAGATACGCAGTATTTT. The rearrangement joins TRBV28 to TRBJ2-3, with no clear D. The CDR3 covers 14 residues. Germline V CDR1 and CDR2: MDHEN, SYDVKM. V gave up 1 base and J gave up 3 bases, with 8 bases separating them.

The chain links TRBV4-1 to TRBJ2-2; 10 bases are a match to TRBD2. With 4 bases clipped from V and 9 bases from J, the junction kept 17 bases outside the gene matches. This CDR3 has 18 amino acids. The germline V gene has CDR1 MGHRA and CDR2 YSYEKL. The CDR3 DNA reads as TGCGCCAGCAGCCGCGCCAGTGAGGGACTAGCGTGGGAGCGGGAGCTGTTTTTT. This gives the protein CASSRASEGLAWERELFF.

Note on this clone: Other DNA sequences within the sample encode an identical CDR3. The chain links TRBV28 to TRBJ1-6; 9 bases line up with TRBD1. From germline, CDR1 is MDHEN and CDR2 SYDVKM. The length of the CDR3 is 14 residues. Losses at the gene ends were 6 bases for V and 6 bases for J; bases not matched to a gene: 3. The CDR3 here is CASSPGQGNSPLHF. The DNA for the CDR3 is TGTGCCAGCAGCCCGGGACAGGGTAATTCACCCCTCCACTTT.

This chain links TRBV27 with TRBJ2-7; 7 nucleotides match TRBD1. V gave up 2 bases and J gave up 4 bases; unmatched junction bases: 5. Germline-derived CDR1 and CDR2 are MNHEY and SMNVEV (reference sequence). CDR3 length: 14 residues. CDR3 region: CASSLPGTDYEQYF. The CDR3 bases are TGTGCCAGCAGTTTACCCGGGACAGATTACGAGCAGTACTTC.

The V and J genes are TRBV5-6 and TRBJ2-1; the D is unclear. Germline-derived CDR1 and CDR2 are SGHDT and YYEEEE. V lost 3 bases and J 2 bases, leaving 21 bases between the germline ends. This CDR3 contains 18 residues. The CDR3 loop reads CASSYGLRPGRPYNEQFF. CDR3 coding DNA: TGTGCCAGCAGCTACGGGCTTCGACCCGGCAGGCCCTACAATGAGCAGTTCTTC.

The V gene is TRBV5-8, the J gene TRBJ2-7; D might be TRBD1 or TRBD2, each matching 6 bases. The length of the CDR3 is 16 residues. Germline CDR1 and CDR2: SGHTS and YDEGEE. Trimming removed 0 bases at V and 0 bases at J, with 13 bases between. For the CDR3, the DNA is TGTGCCAGCAGCTTGGTGGTGGGGGGCCCCTCCTACGAGCAGTACTTC. Its protein is CASSLVVGGPSYEQYF.

This chain uses TRBV19 with TRBJ1-1; D remains ambiguous. The ends were cut back, 7 bases at V and 0 bases at J, with 9 bases in the middle. CDR3 length equals 13 residues. The germline CDR1 and CDR2 sequences are LNHDA and SQIVND (reference sequence). The CDR3 here is CASTLVLNTEAFF. As DNA, the CDR3 is TGTGCCAGTACCCTCGTACTGAACACTGAAGCTTTCTTT.

The CDR3 region has the DNA TGTGCCAGCAGCTCCTCTCCGGGACATCGGAACACTGAAGCTTTCTTT. Its translation is CASSSSPGHRNTEAFF. V and J are TRBV11-1 and TRBJ1-1, with D possibly TRBD1 on 6 matching bases. The CDR3 sequence is 16 residues long. Germline V gene lookup returns CDR1 SGHAT and CDR2 FQDESV (reference sequence). Trimming removed 4 bases at V and 1 base at J, with 16 bases between.

This clone was detected once. The chain has TRBV19 and TRBJ2-1, with 9 bases that match TRBD2. With 1 base clipped from V and 4 bases from J, the junction kept 5 bases outside the gene matches. Germline V CDR1 and CDR2: LNHDA, SQIVND (reference sequence). The CDR3 runs 16 residues. Written as DNA, the CDR3 is TGTGCCAGTAGTATAGGACGTCTAGCGGGATACAATGAGCAGTTCTTC. It specifies CASSIGRLAGYNEQFF.

In its sample, this clone ranks as medium-sized. The V call is TRBV27, the J call TRBJ1-1, with a possible D match to TRBD1 (5 bases). Trimming cost V 3 bases and J 2 bases, with 10 bases left between them. CDR3 size: 14 residues. Germline V lookup: CDR1 MNHEY, CDR2 SMNVEV (reference sequence). The CDR3 reads CASSLIGQNTEAFF. Written as DNA, the CDR3 is TGTGCCAGCAGTTTGATCGGACAAAACACTGAAGCTTTCTTT.

This clone was seen once. The chain has TRBV5-5 and TRBJ2-7; D may be TRBD1 or TRBD2 (5 bases each). Germline CDR1 SGHKS, CDR2 YYEKEE (reference sequence). Trimming shortened V by 0 bases and J by 0 bases, and 10 bases separated the two germline ends. CDR3 size: 15 residues. In DNA form, the CDR3 reads TGTGCCAGCAGCTTGGGGGACCCACGCTCCTACGAGCAGTACTTC. It encodes CASSLGDPRSYEQYF.

The rearrangement uses TRBV5-1 and TRBJ2-7; D not certain. Germline V gene data show CDR1 as SGHRS and CDR2 as YFSETQ. The CDR3 length is 13 residues. V lost 5 bases to trimming and J lost 1 base, with 10 bases between them. CDR3 sequence reads: CASRSDNSYEQYF. DNA for the CDR3: TGCGCCAGCAGATCCGACAATTCCTACGAGCAGTACTTC.